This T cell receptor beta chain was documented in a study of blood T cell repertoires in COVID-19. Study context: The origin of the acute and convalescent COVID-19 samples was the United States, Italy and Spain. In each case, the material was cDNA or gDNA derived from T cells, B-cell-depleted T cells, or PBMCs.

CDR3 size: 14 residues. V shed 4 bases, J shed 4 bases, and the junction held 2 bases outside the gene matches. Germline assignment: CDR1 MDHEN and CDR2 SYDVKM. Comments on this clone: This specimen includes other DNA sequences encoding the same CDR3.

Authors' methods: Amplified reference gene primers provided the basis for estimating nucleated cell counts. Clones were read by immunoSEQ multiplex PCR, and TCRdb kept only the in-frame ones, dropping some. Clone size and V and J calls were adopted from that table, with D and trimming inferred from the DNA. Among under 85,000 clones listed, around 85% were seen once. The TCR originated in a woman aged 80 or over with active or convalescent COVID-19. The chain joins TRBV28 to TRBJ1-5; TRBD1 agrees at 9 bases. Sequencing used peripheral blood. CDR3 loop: CASSSGQGNQPQHF. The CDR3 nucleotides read TGTGCCAGCAGTTCCGGACAGGGGAATCAGCCCCAGCATTTT.